This T cell receptor (beta chain) was observed in a study of T cell changes during pregnancy in multiple sclerosis (dated by TCRdb to the late 2010s). Concerning the study at large: Changes in the T cell repertoire over the course of pregnancy were examined in this study in women with multiple sclerosis.

Receptor libraries were prepared by the immunoSEQ multiplex PCR assay. TCRdb re-hosts the immuneACCESS table, in-frame sequences only. Its copies lack some clones; in the studies checked, an unresolved V gene accounts for under half of them, and the cause for the rest is not known. The sample has tens of thousands of clones on record, approximately 92% of them singletons. The ten largest clones take up under 1.3% of the sample. As to this clone: Its antigen is currently not known. No base qualities exist here, and no much larger clone lies one base off it.

Including the terminal cysteine and phenylalanine, the CDR3 comprises 15 residues. Only CDR3 DNA remains: 45 bases, in frame from the first base. V trim: 7 bases; J trim: 5 bases; unmatched bases: 13. According to the germline V gene (reference sequence), CDR1 reads SGHNT and CDR2 reads YYREEE. The sequenced sample was peripheral blood, obtained in the first trimester of pregnancy. This chain is built from TRBV5-4 and TRBJ2-7; the central 9 bases match TRBD1. The TCR originated in a female donor with multiple sclerosis, enrolled in a pregnancy study. CDR3 sequence: CASSAFRDRENEQYF. The bases are TGTGCCAGCTCGGCCTTCCGGGACAGGGAGAACGAGCAGTACTTC.